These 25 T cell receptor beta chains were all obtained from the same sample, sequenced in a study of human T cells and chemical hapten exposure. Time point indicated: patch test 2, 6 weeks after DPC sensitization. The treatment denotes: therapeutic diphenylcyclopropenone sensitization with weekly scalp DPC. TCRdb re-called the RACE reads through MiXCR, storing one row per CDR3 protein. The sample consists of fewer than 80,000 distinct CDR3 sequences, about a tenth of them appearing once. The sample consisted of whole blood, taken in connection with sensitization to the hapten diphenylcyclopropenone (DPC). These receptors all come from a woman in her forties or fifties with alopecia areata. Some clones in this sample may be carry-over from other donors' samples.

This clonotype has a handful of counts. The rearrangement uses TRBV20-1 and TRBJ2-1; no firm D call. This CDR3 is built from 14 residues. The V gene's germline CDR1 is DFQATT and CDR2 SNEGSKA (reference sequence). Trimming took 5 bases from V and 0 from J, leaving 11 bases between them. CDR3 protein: CSARAPHSYNEQFF. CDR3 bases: TGCAGTGCTCGCGCCCCCCACTCCTACAATGAGCAGTTCTTC.

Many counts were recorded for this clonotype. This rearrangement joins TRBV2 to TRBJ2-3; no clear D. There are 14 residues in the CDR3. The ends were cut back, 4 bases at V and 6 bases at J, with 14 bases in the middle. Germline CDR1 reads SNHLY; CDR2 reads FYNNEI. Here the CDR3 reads CASSVTADLDTQYF. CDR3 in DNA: TGTGCCAGCAGTGTTACAGCTGACCTCGATACGCAGTATTTT.

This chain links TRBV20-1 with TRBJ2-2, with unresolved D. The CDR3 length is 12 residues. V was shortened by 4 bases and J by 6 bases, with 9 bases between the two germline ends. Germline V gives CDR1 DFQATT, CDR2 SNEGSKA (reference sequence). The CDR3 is CSATAGAGELFF. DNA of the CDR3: TGCAGTGCTACCGCCGGCGCCGGGGAGCTGTTTTTT.

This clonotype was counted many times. The CDR3 loop reads CASSLGSGRHNEQFF. CDR3 coding DNA: TGTGCCAGCAGCTTAGGTAGCGGGAGGCACAATGAGCAGTTCTTC. V usage is TRBV7-2 and J usage is TRBJ2-1; 10 nucleotides align to TRBD2. Germline V gene sequence: CDR1 SGHTA, CDR2 FQGNSA. J was trimmed by 5 bases and V by 1 base; bases with no gene match: 2. The CDR3 runs 15 residues.

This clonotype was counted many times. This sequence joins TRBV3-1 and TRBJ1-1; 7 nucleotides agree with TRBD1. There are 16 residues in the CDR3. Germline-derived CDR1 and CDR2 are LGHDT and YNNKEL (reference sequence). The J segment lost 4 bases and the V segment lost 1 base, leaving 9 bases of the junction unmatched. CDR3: CASSQVNRGMSTEAFF. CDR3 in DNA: TGTGCCAGCAGCCAAGTTAACAGGGGAATGAGCACTGAAGCTTTCTTT.

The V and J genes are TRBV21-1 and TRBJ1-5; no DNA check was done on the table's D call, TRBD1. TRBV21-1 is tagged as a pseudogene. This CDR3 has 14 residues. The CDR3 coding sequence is TGTGCCAGCGGGGGGATATATAGCAATCAGCCCCAGCATTTT. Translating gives CASGGIYSNQPQHF.

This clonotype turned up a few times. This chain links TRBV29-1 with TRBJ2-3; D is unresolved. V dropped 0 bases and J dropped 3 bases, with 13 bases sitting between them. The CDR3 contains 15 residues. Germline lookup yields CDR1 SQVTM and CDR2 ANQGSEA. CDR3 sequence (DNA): TGCAGCGTTGAAGATCAATGGCCGGAGACAGATACGCAGTATTTT. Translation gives CSVEDQWPETDTQYF.

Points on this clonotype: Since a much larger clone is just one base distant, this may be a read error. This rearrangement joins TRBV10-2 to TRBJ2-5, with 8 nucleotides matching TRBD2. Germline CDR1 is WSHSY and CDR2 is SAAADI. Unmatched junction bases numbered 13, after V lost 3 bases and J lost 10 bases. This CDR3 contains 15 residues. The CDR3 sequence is CASSDILSGLGDQYF. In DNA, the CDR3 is TGCGCCAGCAGTGATATACTATCGGGACTAGGGGACCAGTACTTC.

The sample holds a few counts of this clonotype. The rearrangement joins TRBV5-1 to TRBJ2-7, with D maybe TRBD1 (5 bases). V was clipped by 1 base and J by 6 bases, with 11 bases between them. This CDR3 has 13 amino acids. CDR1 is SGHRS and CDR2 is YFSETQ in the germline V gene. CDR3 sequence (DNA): TGCGCCAGCAGCTTGTCAGGGCAGGGCGAGCAGTACTTC. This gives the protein CASSLSGQGEQYF.

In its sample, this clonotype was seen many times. CDR3 amino acids: CASSALGSFSTDTQYF. In DNA, the CDR3 is TGTGCCAGCAGCGCCCTAGGGAGTTTTAGCACAGATACGCAGTATTTT. V is TRBV6-1 and J is TRBJ2-3, with D maybe TRBD2 (5 bases). Germline lookup yields CDR1 MNHNS and CDR2 SASEGT. Trimming took off 6 bases at V and 0 bases at J, with 16 bases between the two ends. The CDR3 is 16 amino acids.

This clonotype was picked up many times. The CDR3 reads CAISDPAGTNEQYF. The CDR3 DNA is TGTGCCATCAGTGACCCCGCAGGGACCAACGAGCAGTACTTC. This chain connects TRBV10-3 to TRBJ2-7; either TRBD1 or TRBD2 may supply D (5 bases each). This CDR3 comprises 14 residues. The germline V gene has CDR1 ENHRY and CDR2 SYGVKD. V dropped 3 bases and J dropped 5 bases, with 14 bases sitting between them.

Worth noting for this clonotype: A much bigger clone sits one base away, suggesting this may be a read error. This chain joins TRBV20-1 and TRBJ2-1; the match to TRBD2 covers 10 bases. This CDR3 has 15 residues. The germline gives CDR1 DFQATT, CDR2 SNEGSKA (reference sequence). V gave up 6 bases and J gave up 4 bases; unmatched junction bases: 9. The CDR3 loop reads CSASLAGVGYNEQFF. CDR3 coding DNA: TGCAGTGCAAGCCTAGCGGGAGTCGGGTACAATGAGCAGTTCTTC.

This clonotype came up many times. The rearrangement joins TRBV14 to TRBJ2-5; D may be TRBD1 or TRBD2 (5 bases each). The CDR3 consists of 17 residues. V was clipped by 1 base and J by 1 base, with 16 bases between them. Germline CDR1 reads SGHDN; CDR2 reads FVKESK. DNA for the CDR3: TGTGCCAGCAGCCAAGCGGGGCAGCTCGACCCCCAAGAGACCCAGTACTTC. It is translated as CASSQAGQLDPQETQYF.

The CDR3 DNA is TGCGCCAGCAGCCCGGGGTCCGGGACAGGGGCCTACGAGCAGTACTTC. Its protein product is CASSPGSGTGAYEQYF. The chain joins TRBV5-1 to TRBJ2-7, with TRBD1 matching 10 bases. The ends lost 4 bases at V and 2 bases at J; junction bases unmatched: 9. The length of the CDR3 is 16 residues. Germline V gene data show CDR1 as SGHRS and CDR2 as YFSETQ.

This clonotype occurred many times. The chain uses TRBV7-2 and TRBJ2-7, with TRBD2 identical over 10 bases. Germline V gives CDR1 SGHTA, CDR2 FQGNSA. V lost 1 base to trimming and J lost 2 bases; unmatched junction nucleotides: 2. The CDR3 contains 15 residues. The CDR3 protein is CASSLGSGRAYEQYF. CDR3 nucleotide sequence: TGTGCCAGCAGCTTAGGGAGCGGGAGGGCCTACGAGCAGTACTTC.

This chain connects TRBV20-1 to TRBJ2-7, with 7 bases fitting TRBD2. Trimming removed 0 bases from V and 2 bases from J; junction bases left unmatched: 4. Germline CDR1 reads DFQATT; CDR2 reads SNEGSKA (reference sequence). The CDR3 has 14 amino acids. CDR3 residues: CSARDPLAAYEQYF. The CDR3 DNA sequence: TGCAGTGCTAGAGATCCTCTAGCGGCCTACGAGCAGTACTTC.

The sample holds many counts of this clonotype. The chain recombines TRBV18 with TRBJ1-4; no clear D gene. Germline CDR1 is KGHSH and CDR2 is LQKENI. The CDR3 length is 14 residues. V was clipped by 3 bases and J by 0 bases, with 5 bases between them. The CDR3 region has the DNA TGTGCCAGCTCACCTTCAGCAACTAATGAAAAACTGTTTTTT. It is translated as CASSPSATNEKLFF.

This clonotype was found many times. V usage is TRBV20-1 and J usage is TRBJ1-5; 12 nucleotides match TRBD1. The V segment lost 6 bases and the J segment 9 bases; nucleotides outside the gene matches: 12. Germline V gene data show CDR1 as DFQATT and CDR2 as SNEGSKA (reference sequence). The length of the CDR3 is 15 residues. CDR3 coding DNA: TGCAGTGCCCCATCCGGGACAGGGGGCGGGAGGCCCCAGCATTTT. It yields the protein CSAPSGTGGGRPQHF.

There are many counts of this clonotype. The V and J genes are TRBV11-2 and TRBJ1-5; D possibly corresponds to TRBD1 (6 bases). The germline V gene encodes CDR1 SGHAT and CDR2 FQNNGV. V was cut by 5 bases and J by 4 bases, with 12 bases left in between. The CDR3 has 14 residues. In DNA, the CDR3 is TGTGCCAGCAGCCCAGACAGGAATAATCAGCCCCAGCATTTT. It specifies CASSPDRNNQPQHF.

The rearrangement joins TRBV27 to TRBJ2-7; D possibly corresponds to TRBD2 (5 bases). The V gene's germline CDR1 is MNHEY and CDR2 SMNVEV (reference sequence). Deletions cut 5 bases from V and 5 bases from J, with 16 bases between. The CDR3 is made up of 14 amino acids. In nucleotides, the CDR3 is TGTGCCAGCAGTCCCACACCTAGCTTGCACGAGCAGTACTTC. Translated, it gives CASSPTPSLHEQYF.

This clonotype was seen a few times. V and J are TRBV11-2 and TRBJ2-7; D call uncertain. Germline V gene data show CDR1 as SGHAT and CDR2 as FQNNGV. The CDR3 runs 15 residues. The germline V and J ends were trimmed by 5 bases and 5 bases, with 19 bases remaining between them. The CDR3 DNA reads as TGTGCCAGCAGCCCACGACCGGGCCCCACGGACGAGCAGTACTTC. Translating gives CASSPRPGPTDEQYF.

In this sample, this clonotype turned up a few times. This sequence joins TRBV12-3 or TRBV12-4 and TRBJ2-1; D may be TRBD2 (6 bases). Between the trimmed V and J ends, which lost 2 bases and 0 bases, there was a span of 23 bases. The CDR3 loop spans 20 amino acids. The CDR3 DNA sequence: TGTGCCAGCAGTTTATTGGTGGGAGGTGGGATTTTCAGCTCCTACAATGAGCAGTTCTTC. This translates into CASSLLVGGGIFSSYNEQFF.

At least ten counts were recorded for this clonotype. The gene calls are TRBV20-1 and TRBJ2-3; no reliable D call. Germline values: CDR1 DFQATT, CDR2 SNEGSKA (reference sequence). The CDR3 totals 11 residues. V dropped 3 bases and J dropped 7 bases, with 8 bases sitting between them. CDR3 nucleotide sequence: TGCAGTGCTAGTGCAGCCAATACGCAGTATTTT. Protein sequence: CSASAANTQYF.

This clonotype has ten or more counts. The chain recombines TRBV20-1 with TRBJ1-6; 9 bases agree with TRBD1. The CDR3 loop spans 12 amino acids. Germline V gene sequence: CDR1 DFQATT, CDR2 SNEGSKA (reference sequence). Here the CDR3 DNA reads TGCAGCACAGGGGGCTGGGATTCACCCCTCCACTTT. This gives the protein CSTGGWDSPLHF.

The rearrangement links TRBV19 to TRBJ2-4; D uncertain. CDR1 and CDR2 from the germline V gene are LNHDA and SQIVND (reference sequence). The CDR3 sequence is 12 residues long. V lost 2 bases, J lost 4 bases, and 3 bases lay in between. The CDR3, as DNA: TGTGCCAGTAGTATAAGGAAAAACATTCAGTACTTC. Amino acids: CASSIRKNIQYF.